One and the same sample provided the 14 T cell receptor beta chains below, sequenced in a study of blood T cell repertoires in COVID-19. The repertoire was sequenced with immunoSEQ multiplex PCR; TCRdb's copy has only in-frame clones and lacks some. Counted here are some 300,000 clones, about 90% occurring once; the ten biggest clones make up about 1.7%. Input material: peripheral blood. These receptors originate from a woman in her 30s with COVID-19, enrolled during active disease.

The CDR3, as DNA: TGCGCCAGCAGTTCGACAGGGGGCTCCTACAATGAGCAGTTCTTC. It yields the protein CASSSTGGSYNEQFF. The V call is TRBV4-1, the J call TRBJ2-1; 9 nucleotides match TRBD1. V lost 6 bases and J lost 0; bases outside the gene matches: 3. Germline CDR1 and CDR2: MGHRA and YSYEKL. The CDR3 consists of 15 residues.

The V gene is TRBV18, the J gene TRBJ2-5; 7 bases align to TRBD1. J lost 5 bases, V lost 3 bases, and 9 bases had no gene match. Germline CDR1 reads KGHSH; CDR2 reads LQKENI. The CDR3 covers 15 residues. The CDR3 DNA sequence: TGTGCCAGCTCACCCAGAGGGGGCACGGGGGAGACCCAGTACTTC. Residues: CASSPRGGTGETQYF.

The chain has TRBV5-1 and TRBJ2-2; 8 bases match TRBD1. The V and J ends lost 3 bases and 1 base, in that order; junction bases with no gene match: 2. The germline V gene encodes CDR1 SGHRS and CDR2 YFSETQ. The CDR3 extends over 15 amino acids. DNA for the CDR3: TGCGCCAGCAGCTCGGGACAGGTGAACACCGGGGAGCTGTTTTTT. Translating gives CASSSGQVNTGELFF.

The chain is built from TRBV28 and TRBJ1-3, with 10 bases that match TRBD1. CDR3 size: 15 residues. Germline CDR1 is MDHEN and CDR2 is SYDVKM. V shed 6 bases and J 8 bases; nucleotides not matched to a gene: 10. The CDR3 loop reads CASRPLTGGADTIYF. As DNA, the CDR3 is TGTGCCAGCAGACCTTTGACAGGGGGCGCGGACACCATATATTTT.

This chain joins TRBV5-6 and TRBJ1-3, with 8 bases that match TRBD1. Trimming removed 5 bases from V and 0 bases from J; junction bases left unmatched: 10. The length of the CDR3 is 17 residues. The germline gives CDR1 SGHDT, CDR2 YYEEEE. The CDR3 DNA is TGTGCCAGCAGTTCGACAGGGGAAGTATTCTCTGGAAACACCATATATTTT. Translated, it gives CASSSTGEVFSGNTIYF.

The chain combines TRBV27 with TRBJ1-3, with TRBD1 identical over 10 bases. The CDR3 totals 17 residues. Germline V gene sequence: CDR1 MNHEY, CDR2 SMNVEV (reference sequence). J gave up 2 bases and V 5 bases, and 9 bases lay outside the gene matches. Here the CDR3 reads CASSNYRQGATGNTIYF. The CDR3 DNA reads as TGTGCCAGCAGTAATTACCGACAGGGGGCGACTGGAAACACCATATATTTT.

A single count supports this clone. The chain combines TRBV4-2 with TRBJ1-6, with D uncertain. The CDR3 is 17 amino acids. V shed 0 bases and J shed 5 bases, with 14 bases lying between them. CDR1 and CDR2 (germline): LGHNA, YNFKEQ. CDR3: CASSQDRYRENNSPLHF. The CDR3 DNA is TGTGCCAGCAGCCAAGATAGGTACAGAGAGAATAATTCACCCCTCCACTTT.

The rearrangement links TRBV19 to TRBJ2-1; 7 positions match TRBD2. CDR1 and CDR2 from the germline V gene are LNHDA and SQIVND (reference sequence). The V and J ends lost 6 bases and 0 bases, in that order; junction bases with no gene match: 5. The length of the CDR3 is 15 residues. CDR3 protein: CASRWGGSSYNEQFF. The CDR3 DNA reads TGTGCCAGTAGGTGGGGGGGGAGCTCCTACAATGAGCAGTTCTTC. The full variable domain, its missing parts supplied by reference TRBV19 and TRBJ2-1, is DGGITQSPKYLFRKEGQNVTLSCEQNLNHDAMYWYRQDPGQGLRLIYYSQIVNDFQKGDIAEGYSVSREKKESFPLTVTSAQKNPTAFYLCASRWGGSSYNEQFFGPGTRLTVL.

The gene calls are TRBV12-3 or TRBV12-4 and TRBJ1-2, with TRBD1 as a possible D gene (5 bases). CDR3 size: 13 residues. V lost 6 bases and J lost 8, with 16 bases in between. CDR3 in amino acids: CASRSGQGQGYTF. The CDR3 nucleotides are TGTGCCAGCAGGTCTGGGCAGGGCCAGGGCTACACCTTC.

This clone showed up just once. The J gene is TRBJ2-6, the V gene TRBV4-3; the D gene is possibly TRBD1 (5 bases). There are 19 residues in the CDR3. Germline CDR1 LGHNA, CDR2 YSLEER. Trimming stripped 0 bases from V and 4 bases from J, with 19 bases between. In DNA form, the CDR3 reads TGCGCCAGCAGCCAAGATGGGGCGGTTCATTACCGAGGGGCCAACGTCCTGACTTTC. Translation gives CASSQDGAVHYRGANVLTF.

V usage is TRBV7-9 and J usage is TRBJ2-7; perhaps TRBD1 as D (6 bases). The CDR3 runs 13 residues. Trimming cost V 2 bases and J 6 bases, with 11 bases left between them. Germline V CDR1 and CDR2: SEHNR, FQNEAQ (reference sequence). Written as DNA, the CDR3 is TGTGCCAGCAGCTTATTGGACAGCGGCGAGCAGTACTTC. Translation gives CASSLLDSGEQYF.

V gene TRBV19 combines with J gene TRBJ2-2, with TRBD1 as a possible D gene (6 bases). V was clipped by 4 bases and J by 4 bases, with 13 bases between them. CDR3 length: 15 residues. CDR1 and CDR2 (germline): LNHDA, SQIVND (reference sequence). CDR3 DNA sequence: TGTGCCAGTAGTACGAGGACAGCGCCCACCGGGGAGCTGTTTTTT. Its protein is CASSTRTAPTGELFF.

The chain joins TRBV19 to TRBJ1-2; 7 nucleotides match TRBD1. This CDR3 has 15 amino acids. The V and J ends lost 7 bases and 4 bases, in that order; junction bases with no gene match: 12. Germline V gene sequence: CDR1 LNHDA, CDR2 SQIVND (reference sequence). CDR3 bases: TGTGCCAGTAATAACCGGGACAGTATAAGCTATGGCTACACCTTC. Translated, it gives CASNNRDSISYGYTF.

In this sample, this clone turned up once. This chain uses TRBV6-2 or TRBV6-3 with TRBJ1-1, with 11 bases identical to TRBD1. V shed 6 bases, J shed 7 bases, and the junction held 7 bases outside the gene matches. The CDR3 runs to 14 residues. In germline, CDR1 is MNHEY, CDR2 SVGEGT. The CDR3: CASSLDRGPVEAFF. The CDR3 DNA sequence: TGTGCCAGCAGCCTGGACAGGGGGCCTGTTGAAGCTTTCTTT.